Presented here are 7 T cell receptor beta chains from one specimen sequenced in a study of metastatic and nonmetastatic thyroid tumors. MiXCR was used by TCRdb to re-call the PCR reads. The sample consists of over 14,000 clones, about a quarter of them appearing once. Nobody among the patients had been given any treatment before thyroid surgery. The sample comprised tumor tissue. The receptors shown here come from a female donor with papillary thyroid cancer or a benign thyroid nodule (not recorded which). Some clones in this sample may be carry-over from other donors' samples.

This clone showed up just a few times. V is TRBV12-3 or TRBV12-4 and J is TRBJ1-1; D gene ambiguous. With 5 bases removed from V and 7 bases from J, the gap between germline ends came to 8 bases. The CDR3 loop spans 11 amino acids. The CDR3 here is CASSPSVEAFF. CDR3 sequence (DNA): TGTGCCAGCAGTCCCTCGGTTGAAGCTTTCTTT.

As to this clone: One end of the junction varies from germline; a read error may be responsible. This specimen includes other DNA sequences encoding the same CDR3. The chain's CDR3 is CSASGQGGETQYF. The CDR3 DNA is TGTAGTGCTAGTGGGCAGGGCGGTGAGACCCAGTACTTC. The chain combines TRBV20-1 with TRBJ2-5, with D perhaps TRBD1 (5 bases). This CDR3 contains 13 residues. Germline V gives CDR1 DFQATT, CDR2 SNEGSKA (reference sequence).

This clone is labeled medium-sized (0.01 to 0.1%). The V call is TRBV6-1, the J call TRBJ2-1, with D maybe TRBD2 (7 bases). This CDR3 is 16 amino acids long. Trimming shortened V by 1 base and J by 2 bases, and 12 bases separated the two germline ends. In germline, CDR1 is MNHNS, CDR2 SASEGT. CDR3 protein: CASSEGEGVTYNEQFF. As DNA, the CDR3 is TGTGCCAGCAGTGAAGGGGAGGGGGTAACCTACAATGAGCAGTTCTTC.

This clone is classed as medium-sized. This chain connects TRBV7-2 to TRBJ1-2; D unresolved. V shed 1 base and J shed 3 bases, with 3 bases lying between them. The CDR3 totals 12 residues. Germline CDR1 SGHTA, CDR2 FQGNSA. The CDR3 sequence is CASSLVDYGYTF. CDR3 nucleotides: TGTGCCAGCAGCTTAGTCGACTATGGCTACACCTTC.

The sample holds many counts of this clone. This chain links TRBV4-3 with TRBJ2-2; TRBD2 matches 9 bases. CDR3 length: 16 amino acids. Germline V gene sequence: CDR1 LGHNA, CDR2 YSLEER. Trimming cost V 7 bases and J 5 bases; bases outside gene matches: 11. CDR3: CASKQRGGRGTGELFF. CDR3 nucleotide sequence: TGCGCCAGCAAACAGAGGGGCGGGAGGGGGACCGGGGAGCTGTTTTTT.

The V call is TRBV20-1, the J call TRBJ2-1; D is perhaps TRBD2 (5 bases). The germline V and J ends were trimmed by 4 bases and 6 bases, with 13 bases remaining between them. The CDR3 totals 13 residues. Germline loops: CDR1 DFQATT, CDR2 SNEGSKA (reference sequence). In DNA, the CDR3 is TGCAGTGCTATTGGGAGTGGAGTCAATGAGCAGTTCTTC. This codes for CSAIGSGVNEQFF.

The chain combines TRBV11-2 with TRBJ2-7; unclear D gene. The CDR3 has 15 residues. CDR1 and CDR2 (germline): SGHAT, FQNNGV. Deletions cut 5 bases from V and 0 bases from J, with 14 bases between. CDR3 nucleotides: TGTGCCAGCAGCCAGAGACCCGGTACCTCCTACGAGCAGTACTTC. This gives the protein CASSQRPGTSYEQYF.